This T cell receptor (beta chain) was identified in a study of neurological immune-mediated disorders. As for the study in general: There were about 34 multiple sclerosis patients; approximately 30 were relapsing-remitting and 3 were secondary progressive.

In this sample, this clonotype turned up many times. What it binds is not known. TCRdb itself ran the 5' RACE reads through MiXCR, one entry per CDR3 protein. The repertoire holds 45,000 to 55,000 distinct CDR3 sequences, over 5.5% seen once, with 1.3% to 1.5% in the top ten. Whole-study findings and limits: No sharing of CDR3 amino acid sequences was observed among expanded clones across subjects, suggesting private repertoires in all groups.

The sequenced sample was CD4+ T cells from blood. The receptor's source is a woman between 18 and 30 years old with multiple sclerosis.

CDR3 DNA sequence: TGCAGTGCTAGTCCTAGCGGGGGGGCGTATGAGCAGTTCTTC. Protein product: CSASPSGGAYEQFF. This rearrangement joins TRBV20-1 to TRBJ2-1; 12 nucleotides align to TRBD2. The germline V gene encodes CDR1 DFQATT and CDR2 SNEGSKA (reference sequence). The ends lost 3 bases at V and 8 bases at J; junction bases unmatched: 5. CDR3 length equals 14 residues.